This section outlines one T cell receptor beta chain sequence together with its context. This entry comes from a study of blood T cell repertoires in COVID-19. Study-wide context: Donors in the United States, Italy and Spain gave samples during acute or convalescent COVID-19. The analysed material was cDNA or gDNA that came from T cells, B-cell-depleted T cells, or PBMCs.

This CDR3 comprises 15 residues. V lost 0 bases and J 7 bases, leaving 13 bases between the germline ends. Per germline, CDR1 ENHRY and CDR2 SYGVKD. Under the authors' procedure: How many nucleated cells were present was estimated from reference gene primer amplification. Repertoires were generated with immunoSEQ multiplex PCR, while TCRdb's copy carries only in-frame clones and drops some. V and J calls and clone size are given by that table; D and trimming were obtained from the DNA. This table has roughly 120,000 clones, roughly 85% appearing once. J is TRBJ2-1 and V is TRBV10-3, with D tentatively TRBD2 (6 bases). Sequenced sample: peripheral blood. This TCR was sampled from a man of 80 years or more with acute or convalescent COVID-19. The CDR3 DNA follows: TGTGCCATCAGTGAGTCGAGAAGCGGGCCGAATGAGCAGTTCTTC. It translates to CAISESRSGPNEQFF.